This is a list of T cell receptor beta chains from one sample in a study of cytomegalovirus exposure and HLA in healthy donors. Assay used: immunoSEQ multiplex PCR; TCRdb lists only in-frame clones, some missing. The sample has roughly 190,000 clones, approximately 85% seen once; the top ten hold around 0.75%. The sequenced sample consisted of PBMCs. The receptors here all came from a woman in her late teens or twenties in good health and CMV-seronegative. The CDR3 runs from the conserved cysteine through the conserved F or W. The D gene is left open where the match is weak. Not all rows give a size; the values are once, few, many and, for expanded clones, a class.

j_gene | d_gene | abundance | v_gene | CDR3nt | CDR3aa
TRBJ2-7 | . | . | TRBV7-3 | TGTGCCAGCAGCTTAACGCATTCGCAGCCAGGCTACGAACAGTACTTC | CASSLTHSQPGYEQYF
TRBJ2-1 | . | . | TRBV9 | TGTGCCAGCAGCGATTTCGATGAGCAGTTCTTC | CASSDFDEQFF
TRBJ2-7 | . | . | TRBV15 | TGTGCCACCTCAATTGTAGCGGAAAATTCCTACGAGCAGTACTTC | CATSIVAENSYEQYF
TRBJ2-1 | . | . | TRBV5-7 | TGTGCCAGCAGCGTCCCGGGATCCTACAATGAGCAGTTCTTC | CASSVPGSYNEQFF
TRBJ1-5 | . | . | TRBV28 | TGTGCCAGCGGGGTGGGAGAATCGCGGTATAGCAATCAGCCCCAGCATTTT | CASGVGESRYSNQPQHF
TRBJ2-3 | TRBD2 | . | TRBV5-8 | TGTGCCAGCACCGACCCCGGGACTAGCGGGGGGGGTAGCACAGATACGCAGTATTTT | CASTDPGTSGGGSTDTQYF
TRBJ2-2 | . | . | TRBV4-2 | TGTGCCAGCAGCCAAGAACGTACTAGTAACACCGGGGAGCTGTTTTTT | CASSQERTSNTGELFF
TRBJ1-2 | . | . | TRBV20-1 | TGCAGTGCTGGGCGCGAGCCTGGCTACACCTTC | CSAGREPGYTF
TRBJ2-7 | TRBD1 | few | TRBV6-5 | TGTGCCAGCAGCTCCCCCGGGACAGTCTCCTACGAGCAGTACTTC | CASSSPGTVSYEQYF
TRBJ2-7 | . | . | TRBV9 | TGTGCCAGCAGCGTAGCCCAGGAGGGAGGCGAGCAGTACTTC | CASSVAQEGGEQYF
TRBJ1-5 | . | . | TRBV28 | TGTGCCAGCAGTTCCAGGGTAGTGAGCAATCAGCCCCAGCATTTT | CASSSRVVSNQPQHF
TRBJ1-2 | . | . | TRBV27 | TGTGCCAGCAGTTTCGCCGCAGGGAAGTCCTATGGCTACACCTTC | CASSFAAGKSYGYTF
TRBJ2-2 | . | once | TRBV11-2 | TGTGCCAGCAGCAAGACAGCACTCCTAAACACCGGGGAGCTGTTTTTT | CASSKTALLNTGELFF
TRBJ2-7 | TRBD2 | . | TRBV6-5 | TGTGCCAGCAGTTACTCCCTGGGACTACGGACCTACGAGCAGTACTTC | CASSYSLGLRTYEQYF
TRBJ1-5 | . | . | TRBV7-2 | TGTGCCAGCAGCTTAGTGGCAGGGAATAGCAATCAGCCCCAGCATTTT | CASSLVAGNSNQPQHF
TRBJ1-4 | TRBD1 | . | TRBV5-1 | TGCGCCAGCAGCTTGGGGACAGGGGGGGATGAAAAACTGTTTTTT | CASSLGTGGDEKLFF
TRBJ2-3 | . | . | TRBV18 | TGTGCCAGCTCACCGAGGGTGGAGGCAGATACGCAGTATTTT | CASSPRVEADTQYF
TRBJ2-3 | TRBD1 | once | TRBV6-5 | TGTGCCAGCAAGACAGGGGGAACCGATACGCAGTATTTT | CASKTGGTDTQYF
TRBJ1-4 | . | . | TRBV2 | TGTGCCAGCAGTGACCCCGGGGGGGCTGAAAAACTGTTTTTT | CASSDPGGAEKLFF
TRBJ2-1 | TRBD2 | . | TRBV7-6 | TGTGCCAGCAGCCGGCCGACTAGCGGGGGGGGCAATGAGCAGTTCTTC | CASSRPTSGGGNEQFF
TRBJ2-5 | . | . | TRBV7-2 | TGTGCCAGCAGCTCTACTGAGAGGAAGACCCAGTACTTC | CASSSTERKTQYF
TRBJ2-3 | . | . | TRBV6-1 | TGTGCCATCCTAGACGGGGGGCCCCCAGATACGCAGTATTTT | CAILDGGPPDTQYF
TRBJ1-2 | . | . | TRBV5-1 | TGCGCCAGCAGCTTGGGACAGGACGTGGGGAACTATGGCTACACCTTC | CASSLGQDVGNYGYTF
TRBJ1-4 | . | . | TRBV5-1 | TGCGCCAGCAGCTTCCGGGGGGCTGGGGAAAAACTGTTTTTT | CASSFRGAGEKLFF
TRBJ2-7 | . | . | TRBV28 | TGTGCCAGCAGTTTTTGGCGGGACTCCTACGAGCAGTACTTC | CASSFWRDSYEQYF
TRBJ1-2 | . | . | TRBV14 | TGTGCCAGCAGCCAAGTGGGGACACTATCCTATGGCTACACCTTC | CASSQVGTLSYGYTF
TRBJ1-6 | . | . | TRBV6-1 | TGTGCCAGCAGCGACACGGACAGCTATAATTCACCCCTCCACTTT | CASSDTDSYNSPLHF
TRBJ1-2 | . | . | TRBV6-1 | TGTGCCAGCAGTGAATTACTAGGACCTGGCTACACCTTC | CASSELLGPGYTF
TRBJ1-1 | . | . | TRBV5-1 | TGCGCCAGCAGCGCGGGGGACGGAATAATCACTGAAGCTTTCTTT | CASSAGDGIITEAFF
TRBJ2-1 | TRBD1 | few | TRBV29-1 | TGCAGCGTTGGACAGGGGGCGCGGTACAATGAGCAGTTCTTC | CSVGQGARYNEQFF
TRBJ2-3 | . | . | TRBV5-8 | TGTGCCAGGACGGGGGATTCGGGAGATACGCAGTATTTT | CARTGDSGDTQYF
TRBJ2-7 | . | few | TRBV27 | TGTGCCAGCAGTTTAAAAATCGCGAGCTACGAGCAGTACTTC | CASSLKIASYEQYF
TRBJ1-1 | TRBD1 | . | TRBV4-1 | TGCGCCAGCAGCCTTTATTCCGGGACAGGGGGCCTCGACACTGAAGCTTTCTTT | CASSLYSGTGGLDTEAFF
TRBJ2-3 | . | . | TRBV7-2 | TGTGCCAGCAGCTTACGGCCGTCCCGAGGAGCGGATACGCAGTATTTT | CASSLRPSRGADTQYF
TRBJ1-4 | . | . | TRBV6-6 | TGTGCCAGCAGTTACGATCGGACAGCCGATGAAAAACTGTTTTTT | CASSYDRTADEKLFF
TRBJ2-1 | TRBD1 | once | TRBV5-1 | TGCGCCAGCAGCCAAAAAGAGGCGGACAGGGGCTTCCACAATGAGCAGTTCTTC | CASSQKEADRGFHNEQFF
TRBJ2-5 | TRBD1 | . | TRBV11-2 | TGTGCCAGCAGCTCGCCCGGGACAGGGGAAGAGACCCAGTACTTC | CASSSPGTGEETQYF